These 8 T cell receptor beta chains share one sample of origin, sequenced in a study of cytomegalovirus exposure and HLA in healthy donors. It was with 60 Vbeta and 13 Jbeta primers that the PCR ran. Generated by immunoSEQ multiplex PCR, the TCRdb table keeps only in-frame clones and is missing some. Among 95,000 to 150,000 clones listed, 66% were seen once. Source material: PBMCs. The receptors stem from a man in his late teens or twenties in good health and CMV-seronegative.

The chain couples TRBV4-2 to TRBJ2-2; 9 nucleotides line up with TRBD2. This CDR3 has 22 amino acids. In germline, CDR1 is LGHNA, CDR2 YNFKEQ. V lost 0 bases and J lost 5; bases outside the gene matches: 22. CDR3 sequence: CASSQDRVAAGGLFGDTGELFF. DNA for the CDR3: TGTGCCAGCAGCCAAGATCGTGTAGCGGCGGGAGGGCTTTTTGGTGATACCGGGGAGCTGTTTTTT.

The V and J genes are TRBV7-6 and TRBJ2-7, with no clear D. The germline CDR1 and CDR2 sequences are SGHVS and FNYEAQ. V was pared by 3 bases and J by 2 bases, with 14 bases between. The CDR3 contains 15 residues. CDR3 sequence reads: CASSLSRGYPYEQYF. CDR3 DNA: TGTGCCAGCAGCTTGTCTCGCGGCTACCCCTACGAGCAGTACTTC.

This clone was counted only a few times. The genes are TRBV4-1 and TRBJ2-1; the match to TRBD2 covers 11 bases. Germline V gene data show CDR1 as MGHRA and CDR2 as YSYEKL. The CDR3 covers 18 residues. J was trimmed by 2 bases and V by 4 bases; bases with no gene match: 10. CDR3 bases: TGCGCCAGCAGCCCGACCCTTACTAGCGGGGGAACCTACAATGAGCAGTTCTTC. Its translation is CASSPTLTSGGTYNEQFF.

The chain couples TRBV28 to TRBJ1-5; 9 bases fit TRBD1. V lost 4 bases to trimming and J lost 2 bases; unmatched junction nucleotides: 6. This CDR3 has 16 residues. The germline V gene encodes CDR1 MDHEN and CDR2 SYDVKM. CDR3 protein: CASSSTGGVGNQPQHF. CDR3 sequence (DNA): TGTGCCAGCAGTTCCACAGGGGGCGTTGGCAATCAGCCCCAGCATTTT.

This clone has more than one count but fewer than ten. The chain is built from TRBV7-9 and TRBJ2-7; D might be TRBD1 (5 bases). The CDR3 is 12 residues long. Germline assignment: CDR1 SEHNR and CDR2 FQNEAQ (reference sequence). Trimming cost V 5 bases and J 12 bases, with 17 bases left between them. CDR3 DNA sequence: TGTGCCAGCAGCCCGGTGACAGACGGCGGGTACTTC. Protein sequence: CASSPVTDGGYF.

The table lists this clone with a few counts. This chain links TRBV27 with TRBJ1-4; D is possibly TRBD1 (6 bases). Per germline, CDR1 MNHEY and CDR2 SMNVEV (reference sequence). V shed 5 bases and J shed 4 bases, with 14 bases lying between them. CDR3 length: 15 residues. The chain's CDR3 is CASSHGQLINEKLFF. The CDR3 coding sequence is TGTGCCAGCAGTCATGGACAGTTAATTAATGAAAAACTGTTTTTT.

Regarding this clone: Germline and junction disagree at one end, which may indicate a read error. V is TRBV7-9 and J is TRBJ1-2; no reliable D call. CDR1 and CDR2 (germline): SEHNR, FQNEAQ (reference sequence). The CDR3 contains 11 residues. The DNA of the CDR3 is TGTTCCAGCAGCTTAGGTCCGGGCTACACCTTC. It is translated as CSSSLGPGYTF. Based on the CDR3 plus reference TRBV7-9 and TRBJ1-2, the full variable domain is DTGVSQNPRHKITKRGQNVTFRCDPISEHNRLYWYRQTLGQGPEFLTYFQNEAQLEKSRLLSDRFSAERPKGSFSTLEIQRTEQGDSAMYLCSSSLGPGYTFGSGTRLTVV.

This clone has just one count. V is TRBV7-9 and J is TRBJ2-7, with 7 bases fitting TRBD1. Germline V gives CDR1 SEHNR, CDR2 FQNEAQ (reference sequence). This CDR3 is built from 15 residues. Germline trimming cut 7 bases from V and 5 bases from J; bases unmatched to any gene: 14. This chain's CDR3 is CASTIPGTAPDEQYF. The CDR3 coding sequence is TGTGCCAGCACTATACCCGGGACAGCCCCTGACGAGCAGTACTTC.